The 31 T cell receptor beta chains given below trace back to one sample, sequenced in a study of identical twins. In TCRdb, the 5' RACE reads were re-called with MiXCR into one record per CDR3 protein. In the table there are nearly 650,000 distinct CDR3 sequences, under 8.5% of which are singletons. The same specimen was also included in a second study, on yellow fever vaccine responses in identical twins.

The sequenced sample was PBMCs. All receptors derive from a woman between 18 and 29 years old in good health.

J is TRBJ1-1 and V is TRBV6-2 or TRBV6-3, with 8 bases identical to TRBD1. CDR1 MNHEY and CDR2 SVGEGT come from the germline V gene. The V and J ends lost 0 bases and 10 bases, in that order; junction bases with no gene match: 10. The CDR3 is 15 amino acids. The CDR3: CASSYSSRRGTGAFF. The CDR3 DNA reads TGTGCCAGCAGTTACTCATCCCGGAGGGGGACAGGAGCTTTCTTT.

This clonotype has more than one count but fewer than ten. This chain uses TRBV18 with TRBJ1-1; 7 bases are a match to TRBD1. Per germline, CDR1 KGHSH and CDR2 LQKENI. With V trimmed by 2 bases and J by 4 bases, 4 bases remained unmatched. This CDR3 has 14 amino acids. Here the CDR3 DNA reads TGTGCCAGCTCACCATCAGGGGGGATCACTGAAGCTTTCTTT. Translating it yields CASSPSGGITEAFF. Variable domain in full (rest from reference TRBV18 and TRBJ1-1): NAGVMQNPRHLVRRRGQEARLRCSPMKGHSHVYWYRQLPEEGLKFMVYLQKENIIDESGMPKERFSAEFPKEGPSILRIQQVVRGDSAAYFCASSPSGGITEAFFGQGTRLTVV.

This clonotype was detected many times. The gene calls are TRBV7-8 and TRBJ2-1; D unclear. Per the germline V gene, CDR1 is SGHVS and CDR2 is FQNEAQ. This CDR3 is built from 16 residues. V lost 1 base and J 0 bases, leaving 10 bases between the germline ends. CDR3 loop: CASSLGVSSSYNEQFF. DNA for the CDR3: TGTGCCAGCAGCTTAGGTGTCAGTAGCTCCTACAATGAGCAGTTCTTC.

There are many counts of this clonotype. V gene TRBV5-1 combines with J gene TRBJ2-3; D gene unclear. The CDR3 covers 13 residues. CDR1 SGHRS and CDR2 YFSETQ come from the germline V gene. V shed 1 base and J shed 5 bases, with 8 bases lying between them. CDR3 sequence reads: CASSLMLGDTQYF. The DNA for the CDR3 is TGCGCCAGCAGCTTGATGTTGGGAGATACGCAGTATTTT.

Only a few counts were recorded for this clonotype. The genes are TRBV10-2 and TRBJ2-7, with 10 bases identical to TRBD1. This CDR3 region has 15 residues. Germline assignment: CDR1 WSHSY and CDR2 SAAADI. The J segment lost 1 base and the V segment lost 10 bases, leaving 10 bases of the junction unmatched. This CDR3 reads CATGTPGQGSYEQYF. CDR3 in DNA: TGCGCCACCGGCACTCCGGGACAGGGGTCCTACGAGCAGTACTTC.

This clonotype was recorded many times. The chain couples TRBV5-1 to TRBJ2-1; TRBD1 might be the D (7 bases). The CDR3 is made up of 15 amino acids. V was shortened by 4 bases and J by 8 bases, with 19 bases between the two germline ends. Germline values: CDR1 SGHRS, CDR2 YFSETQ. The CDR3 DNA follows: TGCGCCAGCAGCCCCCCAGGGGGGTTTTATGATGAGCAGTTCTTC. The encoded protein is CASSPPGGFYDEQFF.

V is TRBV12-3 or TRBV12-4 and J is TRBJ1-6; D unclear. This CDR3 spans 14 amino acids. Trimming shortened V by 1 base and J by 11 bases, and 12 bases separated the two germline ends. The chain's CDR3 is CASSLGVRGTPLHF. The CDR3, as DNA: TGTGCCAGCAGTTTAGGCGTAAGAGGGACACCCCTCCACTTT.

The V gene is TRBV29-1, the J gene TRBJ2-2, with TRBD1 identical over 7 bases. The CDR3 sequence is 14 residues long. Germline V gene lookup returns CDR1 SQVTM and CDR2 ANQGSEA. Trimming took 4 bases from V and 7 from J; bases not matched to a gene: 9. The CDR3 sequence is CSVGETGSGGELFF. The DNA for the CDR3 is TGCAGCGTTGGAGAGACAGGGTCAGGCGGGGAGCTGTTTTTT.

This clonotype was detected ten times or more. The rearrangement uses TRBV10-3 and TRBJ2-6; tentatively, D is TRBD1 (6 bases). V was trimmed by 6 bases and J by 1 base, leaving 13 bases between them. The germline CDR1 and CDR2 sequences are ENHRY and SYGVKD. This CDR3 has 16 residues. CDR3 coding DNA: TGTGCCATCAGAGACACAGGGTTTTCTGGGGCCAACGTCCTGACTTTC. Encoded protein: CAIRDTGFSGANVLTF.

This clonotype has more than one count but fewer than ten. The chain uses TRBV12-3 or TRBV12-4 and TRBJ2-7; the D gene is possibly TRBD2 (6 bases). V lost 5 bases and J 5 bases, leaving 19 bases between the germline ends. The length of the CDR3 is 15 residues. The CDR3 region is CASSLGTLTGHEQYF. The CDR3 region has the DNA TGTGCCAGCAGTCTCGGGACTCTCACTGGCCACGAGCAGTACTTC.

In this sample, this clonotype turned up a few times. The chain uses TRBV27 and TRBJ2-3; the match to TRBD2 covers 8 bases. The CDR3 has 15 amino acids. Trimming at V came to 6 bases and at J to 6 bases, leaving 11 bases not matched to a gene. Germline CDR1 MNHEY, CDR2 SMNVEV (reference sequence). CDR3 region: CASSPREGRWDTQYF. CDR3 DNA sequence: TGTGCCAGCAGCCCCCGGGAGGGCCGTTGGGATACGCAGTATTTT.

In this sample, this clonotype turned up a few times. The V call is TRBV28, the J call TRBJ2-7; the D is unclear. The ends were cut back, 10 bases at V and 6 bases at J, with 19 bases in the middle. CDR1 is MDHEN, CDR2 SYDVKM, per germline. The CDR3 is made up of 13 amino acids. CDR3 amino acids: CATSQPAWTEQYV. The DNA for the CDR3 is TGTGCCACCTCTCAGCCGGCTTGGACCGAGCAGTACGTC.

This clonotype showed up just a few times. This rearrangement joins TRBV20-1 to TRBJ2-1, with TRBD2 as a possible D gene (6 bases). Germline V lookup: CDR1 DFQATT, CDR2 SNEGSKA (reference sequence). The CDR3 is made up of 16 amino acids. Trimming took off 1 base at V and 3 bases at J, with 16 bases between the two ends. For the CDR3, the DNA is TGCAGTGCTAGAGCCGGGGACTTTCTCCTCTACAATGAGCAGTTCTTC. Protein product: CSARAGDFLLYNEQFF.

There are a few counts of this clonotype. The CDR3 nucleotides are TGCAGTGTCGGGACAGGGGTTCAGCCCCAGCATTTT. As protein: CSVGTGVQPQHF. The gene calls are TRBV20-1 and TRBJ1-5, with 10 positions matching TRBD1. This CDR3 region has 12 residues. The junction had 3 bases not matched to a gene; V was cut back by 7 bases and J by 6 bases. Germline CDR1 reads DFQATT; CDR2 reads SNEGSKA (reference sequence).

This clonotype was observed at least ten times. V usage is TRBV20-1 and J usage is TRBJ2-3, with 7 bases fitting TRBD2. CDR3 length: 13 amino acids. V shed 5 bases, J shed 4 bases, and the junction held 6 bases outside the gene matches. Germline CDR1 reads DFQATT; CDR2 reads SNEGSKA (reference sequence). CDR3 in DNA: TGCAGTGCTGGACTAGTGGGGCCAGATACGCAGTATTTT. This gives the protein CSAGLVGPDTQYF.

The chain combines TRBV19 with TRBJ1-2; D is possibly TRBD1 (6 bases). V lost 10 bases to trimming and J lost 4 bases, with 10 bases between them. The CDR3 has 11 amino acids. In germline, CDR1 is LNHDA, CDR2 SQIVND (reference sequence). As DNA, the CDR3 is TGTGCCACACAGGGTGGCTATGGCTACACCTTC. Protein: CATQGGYGYTF.

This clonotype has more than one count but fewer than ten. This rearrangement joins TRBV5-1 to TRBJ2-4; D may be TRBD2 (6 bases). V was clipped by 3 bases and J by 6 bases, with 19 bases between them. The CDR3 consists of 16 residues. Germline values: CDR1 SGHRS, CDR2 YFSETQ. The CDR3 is CASSSQPGDHSNIQYF. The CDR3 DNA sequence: TGCGCCAGCAGCTCGCAACCGGGGGACCACTCAAACATTCAGTACTTC.

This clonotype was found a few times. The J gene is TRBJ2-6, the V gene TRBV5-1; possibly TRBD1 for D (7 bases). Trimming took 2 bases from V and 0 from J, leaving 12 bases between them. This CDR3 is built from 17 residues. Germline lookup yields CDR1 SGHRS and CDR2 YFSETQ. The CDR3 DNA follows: TGCGCCAGCAGCTTTTCAGGGGGGAACTCTGGGGCCAACGTCCTGACTTTC. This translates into CASSFSGGNSGANVLTF.

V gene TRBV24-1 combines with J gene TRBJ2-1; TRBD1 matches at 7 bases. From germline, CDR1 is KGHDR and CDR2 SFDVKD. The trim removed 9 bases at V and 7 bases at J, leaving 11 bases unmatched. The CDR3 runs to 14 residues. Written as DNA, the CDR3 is TGTGCCACCCGACAGGGAGCAGGCAGGAATGAGCAGTTCTTC. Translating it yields CATRQGAGRNEQFF.

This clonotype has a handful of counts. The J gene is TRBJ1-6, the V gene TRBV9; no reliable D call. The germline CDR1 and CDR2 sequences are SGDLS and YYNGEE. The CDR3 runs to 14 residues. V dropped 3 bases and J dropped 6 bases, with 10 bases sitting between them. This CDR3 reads CASSAGATNSPLHF. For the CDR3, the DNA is TGTGCCAGCAGCGCGGGTGCCACTAATTCACCCCTCCACTTT.

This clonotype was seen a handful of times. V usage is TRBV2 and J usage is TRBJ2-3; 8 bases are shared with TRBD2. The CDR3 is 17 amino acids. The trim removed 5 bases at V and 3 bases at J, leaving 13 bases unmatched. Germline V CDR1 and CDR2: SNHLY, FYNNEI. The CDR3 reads CASSRGLGLAVTDTQYF. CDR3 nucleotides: TGTGCCAGCAGTCGGGGGCTAGGACTAGCCGTAACAGATACGCAGTATTTT.

The CDR3, as DNA: TGTGCCAGCAGTTTCGGACTAGCGGCCACCTACGAGCAGTACGTC. The encoded protein is CASSFGLAATYEQYV. The chain is built from TRBV6-2 or TRBV6-3 and TRBJ2-7; the match to TRBD2 covers 10 bases. The V gene's germline CDR1 is MNHEY and CDR2 SVGEGT. This CDR3 contains 15 residues. The trim removed 4 bases at V and 2 bases at J, leaving 5 bases unmatched.

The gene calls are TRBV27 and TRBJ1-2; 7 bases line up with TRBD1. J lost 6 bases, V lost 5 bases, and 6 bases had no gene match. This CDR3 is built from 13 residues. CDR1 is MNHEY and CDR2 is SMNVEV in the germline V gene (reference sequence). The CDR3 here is CASSDRVSHGYTF. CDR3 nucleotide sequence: TGTGCCAGCAGTGACAGGGTTAGTCATGGCTACACCTTC.

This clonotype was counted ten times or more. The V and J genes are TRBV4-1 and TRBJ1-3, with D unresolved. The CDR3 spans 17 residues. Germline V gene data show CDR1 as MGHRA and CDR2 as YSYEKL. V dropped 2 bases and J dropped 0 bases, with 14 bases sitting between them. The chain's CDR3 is CASSQWSGSLSGNTIYF. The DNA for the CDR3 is TGCGCCAGCAGCCAATGGTCCGGGTCCCTCTCTGGAAACACCATATATTTT.

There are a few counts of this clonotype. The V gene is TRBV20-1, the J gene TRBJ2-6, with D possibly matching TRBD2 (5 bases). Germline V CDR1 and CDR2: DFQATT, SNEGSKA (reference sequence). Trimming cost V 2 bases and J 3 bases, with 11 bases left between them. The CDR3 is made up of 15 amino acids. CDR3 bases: TGCAGTGCTAGACCTCTAGCTAGTGGGGCCAACGTCCTGACTTTC. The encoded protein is CSARPLASGANVLTF.

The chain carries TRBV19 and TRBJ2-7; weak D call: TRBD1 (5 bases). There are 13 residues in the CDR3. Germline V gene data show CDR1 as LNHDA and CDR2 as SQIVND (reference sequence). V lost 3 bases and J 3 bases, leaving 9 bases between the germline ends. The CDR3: CASSMGQGYEQYV. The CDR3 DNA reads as TGTGCCAGTAGTATGGGGCAGGGCTACGAGCAGTACGTC.

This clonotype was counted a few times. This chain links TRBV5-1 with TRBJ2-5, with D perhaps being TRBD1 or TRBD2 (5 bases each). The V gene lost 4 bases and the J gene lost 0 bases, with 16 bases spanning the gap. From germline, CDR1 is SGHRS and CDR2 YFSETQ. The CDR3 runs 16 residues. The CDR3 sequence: CASSPGTLANQETQYF. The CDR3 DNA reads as TGCGCCAGCAGCCCCGGGACCCTAGCCAACCAAGAGACCCAGTACTTC.

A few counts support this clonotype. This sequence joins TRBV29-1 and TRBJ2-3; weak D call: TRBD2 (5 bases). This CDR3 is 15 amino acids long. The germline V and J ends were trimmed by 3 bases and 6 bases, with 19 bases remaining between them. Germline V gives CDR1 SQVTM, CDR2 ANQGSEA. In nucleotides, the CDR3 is TGCAGCGTTGACTCTCCGGGAAACCCTCCGGATACGCAGTATTTT. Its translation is CSVDSPGNPPDTQYF.

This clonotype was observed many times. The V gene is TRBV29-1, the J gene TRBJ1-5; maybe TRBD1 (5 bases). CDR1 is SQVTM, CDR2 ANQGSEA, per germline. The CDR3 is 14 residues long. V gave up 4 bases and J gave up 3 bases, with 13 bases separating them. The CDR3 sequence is CSVGGDGFNQPQHF. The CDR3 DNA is TGCAGCGTTGGGGGGGACGGTTTCAATCAGCCCCAGCATTTT.

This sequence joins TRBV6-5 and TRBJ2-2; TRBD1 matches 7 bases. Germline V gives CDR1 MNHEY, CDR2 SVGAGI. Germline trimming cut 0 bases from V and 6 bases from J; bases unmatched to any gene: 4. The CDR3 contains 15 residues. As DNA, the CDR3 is TGTGCCAGCAGTTACTCGAAGACAGGGCCCGGGGAGCTGTTTTTT. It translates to CASSYSKTGPGELFF.

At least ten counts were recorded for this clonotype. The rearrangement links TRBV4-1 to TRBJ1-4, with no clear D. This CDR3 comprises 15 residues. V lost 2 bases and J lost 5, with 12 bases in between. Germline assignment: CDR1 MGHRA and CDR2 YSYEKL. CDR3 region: CASSQLFTVNEKLFF. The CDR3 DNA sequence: TGCGCCAGCAGCCAATTGTTTACAGTGAATGAAAAACTGTTTTTT.